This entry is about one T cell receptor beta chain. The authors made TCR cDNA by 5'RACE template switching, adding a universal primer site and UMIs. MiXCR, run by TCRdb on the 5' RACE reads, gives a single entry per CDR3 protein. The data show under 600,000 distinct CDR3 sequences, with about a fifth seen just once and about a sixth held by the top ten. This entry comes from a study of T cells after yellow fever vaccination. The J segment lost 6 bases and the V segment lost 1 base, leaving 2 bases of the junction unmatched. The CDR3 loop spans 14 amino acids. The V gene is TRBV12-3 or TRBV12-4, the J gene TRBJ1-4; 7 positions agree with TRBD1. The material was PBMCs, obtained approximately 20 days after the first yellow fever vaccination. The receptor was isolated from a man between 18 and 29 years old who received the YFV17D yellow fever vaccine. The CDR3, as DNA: TGTGCCAGCAGTTTAGGCAGGGGGTATGAAAAACTGTTTTTT. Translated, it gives CASSLGRGYEKLFF.